The 24 T cell receptor beta chains given below trace back to one sample, sequenced in a study of identical twins. MiXCR, applied by TCRdb to the 5' RACE reads, yields one record per CDR3 protein. Of 500,000 to 650,000 distinct CDR3 sequences listed, about 7.1% are singletons. These data are also associated with another study on yellow fever vaccine responses in identical twins.

The sequenced sample was PBMCs. The receptor source for this set is a woman aged 18-29 years in good health.

The J gene is TRBJ2-2, the V gene TRBV3-1; D gene ambiguous. This CDR3 comprises 16 residues. Between the trimmed V and J ends, which lost 0 bases and 0 bases, there was a span of 8 bases. Germline CDR1 LGHDT, CDR2 YNNKEL (reference sequence). The CDR3 region has the DNA TGTGCCAGCAGCCAAGAACCGCGGTCGAACACCGGGGAGCTGTTTTTT. Its translation: CASSQEPRSNTGELFF.

This clonotype was picked up a small number of times. This rearrangement joins TRBV25-1 to TRBJ2-2; tentatively, D is TRBD1 (6 bases). Germline CDR1 MGHDK, CDR2 SYGVNS. Trimming cost V 2 bases and J 1 base, with 11 bases left between them. This CDR3 has 16 residues. The CDR3: CASSEAGTLNTGELFF. The CDR3 coding sequence is TGTGCCAGCAGTGAAGCCGGGACACTGAACACCGGGGAGCTGTTTTTT.

This clonotype showed up many times. The rearrangement joins TRBV4-1 to TRBJ1-3, with D hard to call. The CDR3 is 14 residues long. The ends were cut back, 4 bases at V and 0 bases at J, with 7 bases in the middle. In germline, CDR1 is MGHRA, CDR2 YSYEKL. CDR3 loop: CASSLLFSGNTIYF. CDR3 DNA: TGCGCCAGCAGCCTCCTGTTCTCTGGAAACACCATATATTTT.

The gene calls are TRBV12-3 or TRBV12-4 and TRBJ2-7; D gene ambiguous. The CDR3 runs 16 residues. V lost 5 bases and J 4 bases, leaving 21 bases between the germline ends. CDR3 in DNA: TGTGCCAGCAGTCACATTCGACCCCCTGAGGCGTACGAGCAGTACTTC. Translation: CASSHIRPPEAYEQYF.

This clonotype was counted many times. This rearrangement joins TRBV29-1 to TRBJ1-1, with no clear D. Per the germline V gene, CDR1 is SQVTM and CDR2 is ANQGSEA. With 4 bases removed from V and 1 base from J, the gap between germline ends came to 7 bases. The CDR3 has 12 residues. The CDR3 region is CSVGRGNTEAFF. Written as DNA, the CDR3 is TGCAGCGTTGGACGGGGGAACACTGAAGCTTTCTTT.

This clonotype was counted at least ten times. J is TRBJ2-3 and V is TRBV3-1; 9 bases match TRBD2. This CDR3 has 17 amino acids. The germline CDR1 and CDR2 sequences are LGHDT and YNNKEL (reference sequence). J gave up 4 bases and V 1 base, and 9 bases lay outside the gene matches. The CDR3: CASSQAGTSNFPDTQYF. In nucleotides, the CDR3 is TGTGCCAGCAGCCAAGCCGGGACTAGCAATTTCCCAGATACGCAGTATTTT.

V and J are TRBV6-1 and TRBJ2-2, with D possibly matching TRBD2 (5 bases). Germline V gene data show CDR1 as MNHNS and CDR2 as SASEGT. The CDR3 has 17 amino acids. V dropped 2 bases and J dropped 5 bases, with 18 bases sitting between them. CDR3: CASSEPRGTQWTGELFF. The CDR3 DNA reads TGTGCCAGCAGTGAACCTCGGGGAACGCAGTGGACCGGGGAGCTGTTTTTT.

In its sample, this clonotype was seen many times. The J gene is TRBJ2-1, the V gene TRBV29-1; 9 bases are a match to TRBD1. Per the germline V gene, CDR1 is SQVTM and CDR2 is ANQGSEA. The CDR3 is 17 residues long. The V and J ends lost 0 bases and 7 bases, in that order; junction bases with no gene match: 13. The chain's CDR3 is CSVEEDPRDREGNEQFF. The CDR3 DNA reads as TGCAGCGTTGAAGAGGACCCACGGGACAGGGAAGGGAATGAGCAGTTCTTC.

In its sample, this clonotype was seen many times. The V gene is TRBV6-5, the J gene TRBJ2-3; possible D gene TRBD1, 5 bases. Germline V gene data show CDR1 as MNHEY and CDR2 as SVGAGI. This CDR3 region has 13 residues. Trimming stripped 2 bases from V and 6 bases from J, with 9 bases between. The CDR3 here is CASSYPPGDTQYF. As DNA, the CDR3 is TGTGCCAGCAGTTACCCCCCAGGGGATACGCAGTATTTT.

This clonotype was seen ten or more times. The chain couples TRBV5-1 to TRBJ2-3; TRBD1 matches at 7 bases. Germline V gene data show CDR1 as SGHRS and CDR2 as YFSETQ. V trimming: 6 bases; J trimming: 6 bases; junction bases outside the gene matches: 10. CDR3 length equals 14 residues. The CDR3 here is CASNPGQWTDTQYF. CDR3 bases: TGCGCCAGCAACCCGGGACAGTGGACTGATACGCAGTATTTT.

The chain couples TRBV7-9 to TRBJ1-1; 9 bases align to TRBD1. The V and J ends lost 5 bases and 4 bases, in that order; junction bases with no gene match: 5. Germline lookup yields CDR1 SEHNR and CDR2 FQNEAQ (reference sequence). There are 14 residues in the CDR3. Here the CDR3 reads CASSPQGAVTEAFF. In DNA, the CDR3 is TGTGCCAGCAGCCCACAGGGGGCGGTCACTGAAGCTTTCTTT.

Many counts were recorded for this clonotype. The rearrangement uses TRBV6-6 and TRBJ1-4, with unresolved D. Germline CDR1 MNHNY, CDR2 SVGAGI (reference sequence). V was clipped by 6 bases and J by 8 bases, with 10 bases between them. CDR3 length equals 12 residues. In DNA form, the CDR3 reads TGTGCCAGCAGCACGATCGGGGAAAAACTGTTTTTT. Residues: CASSTIGEKLFF.

A few counts support this clonotype. The chain combines TRBV12-3 or TRBV12-4 with TRBJ2-1, with no clear D. The CDR3 extends over 13 amino acids. With 6 bases removed from V and 7 bases from J, the gap between germline ends came to 13 bases. The CDR3 loop reads CASRDPNLNEQFF. The DNA of the CDR3 is TGTGCCAGCAGAGACCCGAACCTTAATGAGCAGTTCTTC.

This clonotype was counted at least ten times. V usage is TRBV20-1 and J usage is TRBJ2-7, with D perhaps TRBD1 (6 bases). Germline CDR1 DFQATT, CDR2 SNEGSKA (reference sequence). V was cut by 1 base and J by 3 bases, with 19 bases left in between. The CDR3 runs 16 residues. The CDR3 DNA sequence: TGCAGTGCTAGAGGGAGCGTGGGGGCCGACGACTACGAGCAGTACTTC. Translating it yields CSARGSVGADDYEQYF.

This clonotype was counted between two and nine times. The chain employs TRBV10-2 and TRBJ2-5, with TRBD2 as a possible D gene (6 bases). This CDR3 is built from 15 residues. Germline-derived CDR1 and CDR2 are WSHSY and SAAADI. The V end lost 2 bases, the J end lost 5 bases, and 15 bases lay between the germline ends. CDR3 amino acids: CASSERGTLRETQYF. In DNA form, the CDR3 reads TGCGCCAGCAGTGAGCGGGGGACCCTTCGGGAGACCCAGTACTTC.

This clonotype came up a few times. The chain links TRBV20-1 to TRBJ2-7; tentatively, D is TRBD1 or TRBD2 (5 bases each). The germline CDR1 and CDR2 sequences are DFQATT and SNEGSKA (reference sequence). With 1 base removed from V and 7 bases from J, the gap between germline ends came to 23 bases. There are 16 residues in the CDR3. Written as DNA, the CDR3 is TGCAGTGCTAGAGGAGGCCGGGACCCGCTTCGGAGTGAGCAGTACTTC. The encoded protein is CSARGGRDPLRSEQYF.

Details on this clonotype: Just one base apart from a much larger clone, this may be a read error. The gene calls are TRBV6-5 and TRBJ2-2, with D possibly being TRBD2 (5 bases). The CDR3 runs 14 residues. CDR1 and CDR2 (germline): MNHEY, SVGAGI. DNA for the CDR3: TGTGCCAGCAGTTACGGAGAGAACACCGGGAAGCTGTTTTTT. Protein: CASSYGENTGKLFF.

The chain recombines TRBV15 with TRBJ1-5; weak D call: TRBD1 (5 bases). The CDR3 is made up of 18 amino acids. Germline CDR1 LNHNV, CDR2 YYDKDF (reference sequence). Trimming removed 0 bases from V and 6 bases from J, with 21 bases in between. This chain's CDR3 is CATSRDWIAGPGSQPQHF. The CDR3 coding sequence is TGTGCCACCAGCAGAGATTGGATCGCGGGGCCGGGAAGTCAGCCCCAGCATTTT.

The sample holds a few counts of this clonotype. The V and J genes are TRBV28 and TRBJ2-7; D tentatively fits TRBD1 or TRBD2 (5 bases each). Germline lookup yields CDR1 MDHEN and CDR2 SYDVKM. Trimming took 3 bases from V and 6 from J, leaving 12 bases between them. The CDR3 runs 13 residues. CDR3 in amino acids: CASSFVRESEQYF. Here the CDR3 DNA reads TGTGCCAGCAGTTTCGTCAGGGAGAGCGAGCAGTACTTC.

There are a few counts of this clonotype. This chain uses TRBV18 with TRBJ1-5; a weak D match, TRBD1 (6 bases). Germline values: CDR1 KGHSH, CDR2 LQKENI. CDR3 length: 14 amino acids. V gave up 3 bases and J gave up 4 bases, with 10 bases separating them. The chain's CDR3 is CASSPGAENQPQHF. CDR3 in DNA: TGTGCCAGCTCACCGGGGGCGGAAAATCAGCCCCAGCATTTT.

This clonotype has a count of ten or more. The J gene is TRBJ2-5, the V gene TRBV4-1; D is uncertain. The V gene's germline CDR1 is MGHRA and CDR2 YSYEKL. CDR3 size: 15 residues. Trimming removed 0 bases from V and 5 bases from J, with 13 bases in between. Written as DNA, the CDR3 is TGCGCCAGCAGCCAAGACCCTGGGTTCGGGGAGACCCAGTACTTC. This translates into CASSQDPGFGETQYF.

This clonotype has a handful of counts. This chain uses TRBV24-1 with TRBJ2-2, with 8 bases lining up with TRBD1. After removal of 4 bases from V and 2 bases from J, the junction contained 5 bases not matched to a gene. CDR1 and CDR2 (germline): KGHDR, SFDVKD. The CDR3 is made up of 16 amino acids. CDR3 nucleotide sequence: TGTGCCACCAGTGAAGGGGACAGGCCAAACACCGGGGAGCTGTTTTTT. Its translation is CATSEGDRPNTGELFF.

The rearrangement uses TRBV20-1 and TRBJ2-7; D ambiguous. The CDR3 loop spans 12 amino acids. Germline CDR1 and CDR2: DFQATT and SNEGSKA (reference sequence). The V and J ends lost 1 base and 3 bases respectively, with 7 bases between them. In DNA form, the CDR3 reads TGCAGTGCTAGAGTAAAGGGCTACGAGCAGTACTTC. This gives the protein CSARVKGYEQYF.

This clonotype was counted a few times. The V and J genes are TRBV12-3 or TRBV12-4 and TRBJ1-2, with no clear D. The CDR3 sequence is 14 residues long. Trimming took off 1 base at V and 0 bases at J, with 6 bases between the two ends. In nucleotides, the CDR3 is TGTGCCAGCAGTTTAGGTCCCGCTAACTATGGCTACACCTTC. This encodes CASSLGPANYGYTF.